These 25 T cell receptor beta chains share one sample of origin, sequenced in a study of blood T cell repertoires in COVID-19. Clones were read by immunoSEQ multiplex PCR, and TCRdb kept only the in-frame ones, dropping some. Here the sample spans about 84,000 clones, 83% being singletons. The material sequenced was peripheral blood. The receptors originated from a woman over 75 with acute or convalescent COVID-19.

The V call is TRBV5-5, the J call TRBJ2-7; 10 nucleotides match TRBD1. CDR3 size: 16 residues. The germline V gene encodes CDR1 SGHKS and CDR2 YYEKEE (reference sequence). The ends lost 4 bases at V and 1 base at J; junction bases unmatched: 8. The CDR3, as DNA: TGTGCCAGCAGCCCTCTGACAGGGGGCGCTTCCTACGAGCAGTACTTC. Protein product: CASSPLTGGASYEQYF.

V usage is TRBV5-4 and J usage is TRBJ1-1, with D possibly being TRBD1 (6 bases). CDR1 is SGHNT, CDR2 YYREEE, per germline (reference sequence). The V gene lost 0 bases and the J gene lost 1 base, with 13 bases spanning the gap. This CDR3 has 16 residues. CDR3 coding DNA: TGTGCCAGCAGCTTGGGGGGGCCCAGGCAGAACACTGAAGCTTTCTTT. Translation gives CASSLGGPRQNTEAFF.

The V call is TRBV7-3, the J call TRBJ2-1; 11 bases line up with TRBD2. Unmatched junction bases numbered 4, after V lost 1 base and J lost 5 bases. The CDR3 has 16 residues. The germline gives CDR1 SGHTA, CDR2 FQGTGA. CDR3 loop: CASSLIPGLADNEQFF. CDR3 in DNA: TGTGCCAGCAGCTTAATCCCGGGACTAGCGGACAATGAGCAGTTCTTC.

This clone was recorded once. The genes are TRBV5-1 and TRBJ2-7, with a weak D call TRBD2 (6 bases). Germline loops: CDR1 SGHRS, CDR2 YFSETQ. V lost 2 bases to trimming and J lost 6 bases, with 18 bases between them. This CDR3 has 15 amino acids. The CDR3 region has the DNA TGCGCCAGCAGCTTTTTAGGTACGGGAGTCGGCGAGCAGTACTTC. Translating gives CASSFLGTGVGEQYF.

As to this clone: The same CDR3 can be traced to other DNA sequences in this sample. The chain has TRBV18 and TRBJ2-3; TRBD1 aligns across 7 bases. The CDR3 is made up of 14 amino acids. The trim removed 3 bases at V and 3 bases at J, leaving 3 bases unmatched. Germline CDR1 and CDR2: KGHSH and LQKENI. The chain's CDR3 is CASSPGQSTDTQYF. In DNA, the CDR3 is TGTGCCAGCTCACCGGGACAGTCGACAGATACGCAGTATTTT. Supplemented by reference TRBV18 and TRBJ2-3, the full variable domain reads NAGVMQNPRHLVRRRGQEARLRCSPMKGHSHVYWYRQLPEEGLKFMVYLQKENIIDESGMPKERFSAEFPKEGPSILRIQQVVRGDSAAYFCASSPGQSTDTQYFGPGTRLTVL.

The chain is built from TRBV2 and TRBJ2-1, with TRBD2 matching 8 bases. The CDR3 covers 14 residues. Germline assignment: CDR1 SNHLY and CDR2 FYNNEI. Germline trimming cut 7 bases from V and 3 bases from J; bases unmatched to any gene: 5. The CDR3 DNA reads TGTGCCAGCACCCCCGGGACTAGCTACAATGAGCAGTTCTTC. Translated, it gives CASTPGTSYNEQFF.

The chain couples TRBV24-1 to TRBJ2-3, with TRBD1 matching over 8 bases. This CDR3 is 15 amino acids long. Trimming took 3 bases from V and 3 from J; bases not matched to a gene: 4. In germline, CDR1 is KGHDR, CDR2 SFDVKD. The CDR3 nucleotides are TGTGCCACCAGTGATACGGACAGGGATACAGATACGCAGTATTTT. This gives the protein CATSDTDRDTDTQYF.

This clone was detected only a few times. The chain uses TRBV6-2 or TRBV6-3 and TRBJ2-1, with 8 bases that match TRBD2. CDR1 is MNHEY and CDR2 is SVGEGT in the germline V gene. V shed 0 bases, J shed 6 bases, and the junction held 10 bases outside the gene matches. The CDR3 spans 17 residues. The CDR3 nucleotides are TGTGCCAGCAGTTACTCGGAAGCGGGGGAACTCGGCAATGAGCAGTTCTTC. This gives the protein CASSYSEAGELGNEQFF.

The chain is built from TRBV5-5 and TRBJ2-7; D unresolved. The CDR3 length is 14 residues. Germline V gene data show CDR1 as SGHKS and CDR2 as YYEKEE (reference sequence). V was pared by 1 base and J by 1 base, with 9 bases between. The DNA for the CDR3 is TGTGCCAGCAGCTTGAGAGAGGAATCCTACGAGCAGTACTTC. Protein: CASSLREESYEQYF.

A single count supports this clone. The chain is built from TRBV28 and TRBJ1-4; the D gene is possibly TRBD1 (5 bases). The CDR3 extends over 15 amino acids. CDR1 and CDR2 (germline): MDHEN, SYDVKM. Between the trimmed V and J ends, which lost 3 bases and 7 bases, there was a span of 15 bases. CDR3 nucleotide sequence: TGTGCCAGCAGTTTTTCCCAGGGTCCCAGTGAAAAACTGTTTTTT. Encoded protein: CASSFSQGPSEKLFF.

The chain carries TRBV7-2 and TRBJ2-1, with 7 nucleotides matching TRBD1. Unmatched junction bases numbered 3, after V lost 5 bases and J lost 2 bases. The germline V gene encodes CDR1 SGHTA and CDR2 FQGNSA. The CDR3 sequence is 14 residues long. This chain's CDR3 is CASSQGVTYNEQFF. CDR3 coding DNA: TGTGCCAGCAGCCAGGGGGTAACCTACAATGAGCAGTTCTTC.

The V gene is TRBV5-1, the J gene TRBJ2-7; 9 bases fit TRBD2. V lost 3 bases to trimming and J lost 6 bases; unmatched junction nucleotides: 13. This CDR3 comprises 16 residues. Germline V gene sequence: CDR1 SGHRS, CDR2 YFSETQ. CDR3 DNA sequence: TGCGCCAGCAGCTATAGCGGGAGCCCCCTCAGAAGCGAGCAGTACTTC. Protein sequence: CASSYSGSPLRSEQYF.

This clone has a single count. The chain uses TRBV28 and TRBJ1-2, with 7 bases identical to TRBD1. The trim removed 6 bases at V and 4 bases at J, leaving 2 bases unmatched. Germline assignment: CDR1 MDHEN and CDR2 SYDVKM. This CDR3 has 12 amino acids. The CDR3 is CASRPGGYGYTF. CDR3 sequence (DNA): TGTGCCAGCAGGCCAGGGGGCTATGGCTACACCTTC.

The rearrangement uses TRBV2 and TRBJ1-3, with D perhaps matching TRBD1 (5 bases). The V gene's germline CDR1 is SNHLY and CDR2 FYNNEI. Trimming removed 7 bases at V and 3 bases at J, with 10 bases between. This CDR3 comprises 13 residues. CDR3 residues: CASNQGIGNTIYF. The CDR3 region has the DNA TGTGCCAGCAATCAGGGAATTGGAAACACCATATATTTT.

The V gene is TRBV12-3 or TRBV12-4, the J gene TRBJ1-4; TRBD1 is a possible D gene (6 bases). This CDR3 has 13 amino acids. V gave up 3 bases and J gave up 4 bases, with 6 bases separating them. CDR3 protein: CASSLDSNEKLFF. CDR3 in DNA: TGTGCCAGCAGTTTGGACAGTAATGAAAAACTGTTTTTT.

The V call is TRBV7-8, the J call TRBJ2-3; 9 bases align to TRBD2. The CDR3 is 16 amino acids. The trim removed 5 bases at V and 2 bases at J, leaving 8 bases unmatched. CDR1 is SGHVS and CDR2 is FQNEAQ in the germline V gene. This chain's CDR3 is CASSRRLAGLTDTQYF. The CDR3 region has the DNA TGTGCCAGCAGCCGCCGTCTAGCGGGACTCACAGATACGCAGTATTTT.

This clone was observed once. The CDR3 DNA sequence: TGTGCCAGCCATAGCGGCAGCTCCTACAATGAGCAGTTCTTC. This sequence encodes CASHSGSSYNEQFF. The gene calls are TRBV2 and TRBJ2-1, with D possibly being TRBD2 (6 bases). Deletions cut 8 bases from V and 0 bases from J, with 11 bases between. The V gene's germline CDR1 is SNHLY and CDR2 FYNNEI. CDR3 length: 14 residues.

This chain joins TRBV4-2 and TRBJ1-1; D not certain. Per the germline V gene, CDR1 is LGHNA and CDR2 is YNFKEQ. Trimming left V 1 base short and J 5 bases short, with 17 bases between. The CDR3 covers 16 residues. This CDR3 reads CASSQAGGRLWTEAFF. The CDR3 region has the DNA TGTGCCAGCAGCCAAGCTGGAGGGAGGCTTTGGACTGAAGCTTTCTTT.

The rearrangement uses TRBV11-2 and TRBJ2-5, with 7 bases identical to TRBD2. Germline-derived CDR1 and CDR2 are SGHAT and FQNNGV. The J segment lost 7 bases and the V segment lost 6 bases, leaving 8 bases of the junction unmatched. The length of the CDR3 is 13 residues. CDR3 loop: CASRSGRAGTQYF. The CDR3 DNA reads as TGTGCCAGCAGATCAGGGAGGGCCGGGACCCAGTACTTC. Filled out from reference TRBV11-2 and TRBJ2-5, the complete variable domain reads EAGVAQSPRYKIIEKRQSVAFWCNPISGHATLYWYQQILGQGPKLLIQFQNNGVVDDSQLPKDRFSAERLKGVDSTLKIQPAKLEDSAVYLCASRSGRAGTQYFGPGTRLLVL.

The chain recombines TRBV10-3 with TRBJ2-3; no clear D gene. V lost 2 bases to trimming and J lost 2 bases, with 5 bases between them. Germline loops: CDR1 ENHRY, CDR2 SYGVKD. The CDR3 consists of 13 residues. In DNA, the CDR3 is TGTGCCATCAGTGAGACAGACACAGATACGCAGTATTTT. Translation: CAISETDTDTQYF.

V gene TRBV5-3 combines with J gene TRBJ1-6, with D possibly being TRBD1 (6 bases). TRBV5-3 is noted as an ORF with a role that remains uncertain. V was cut by 2 bases and J by 8 bases, with 11 bases left in between. The CDR3 runs 14 residues. The CDR3 coding sequence is TGTGCCAGAAGCTTTAGGGGGAGTGATTCACCCCTCCACTTT. It yields the protein CARSFRGSDSPLHF.

In its sample, this clone ranks as medium-sized (0.01 to 0.1%). The rearrangement joins TRBV27 to TRBJ2-1; 9 nucleotides match TRBD2. This CDR3 region has 19 residues. CDR1 is MNHEY, CDR2 SMNVEV, per germline (reference sequence). With 6 bases clipped from V and 1 base from J, the junction kept 16 bases outside the gene matches. Here the CDR3 reads CASSRPGASGTQSYNEQFF. The DNA of the CDR3 is TGTGCCAGCAGCCGCCCTGGGGCTAGCGGGACCCAGTCCTACAATGAGCAGTTCTTC.

The chain joins TRBV6-2 or TRBV6-3 to TRBJ2-2; D is undetermined. The CDR3 has 13 residues. V lost 2 bases and J 4 bases, leaving 5 bases between the germline ends. Germline V gene data show CDR1 as MNHEY and CDR2 as SVGEGT. CDR3 in amino acids: CASSYPLTGELFF. The CDR3 DNA reads TGTGCCAGCAGTTACCCACTCACCGGGGAGCTGTTTTTT.

The chain links TRBV21-1 to TRBJ2-7; no DNA check was done on the table's D call, TRBD2. TRBV21-1 is shown as a pseudogene. The CDR3 sequence is 13 residues long. For the CDR3, the DNA is TGTGCCAGCAGCGAGAGGGTCACCTACGAGCAGTACTTC. Amino acid sequence: CASSERVTYEQYF.

The chain couples TRBV6-2 or TRBV6-3 to TRBJ2-1; D remains ambiguous. This CDR3 has 15 residues. Between the trimmed V and J ends, which lost 2 bases and 0 bases, there was a span of 8 bases. CDR1 and CDR2 (germline): MNHEY, SVGEGT. Here the CDR3 reads CASSYPVLSYNEQFF. In DNA form, the CDR3 reads TGTGCCAGCAGTTACCCAGTTCTCTCCTACAATGAGCAGTTCTTC.